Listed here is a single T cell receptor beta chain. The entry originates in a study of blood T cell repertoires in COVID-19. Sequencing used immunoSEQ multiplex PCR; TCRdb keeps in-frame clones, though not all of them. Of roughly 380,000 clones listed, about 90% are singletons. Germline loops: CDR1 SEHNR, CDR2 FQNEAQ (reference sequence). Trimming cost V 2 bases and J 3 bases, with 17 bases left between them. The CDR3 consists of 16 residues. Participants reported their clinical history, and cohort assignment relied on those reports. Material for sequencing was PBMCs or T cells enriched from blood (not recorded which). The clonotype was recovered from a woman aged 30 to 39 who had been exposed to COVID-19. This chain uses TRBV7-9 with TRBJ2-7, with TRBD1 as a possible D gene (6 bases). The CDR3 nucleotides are TGTGCCAGCAGCTTACCTGAAACAGGGCGGGTCTACGAGCAGTACTTC. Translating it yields CASSLPETGRVYEQYF. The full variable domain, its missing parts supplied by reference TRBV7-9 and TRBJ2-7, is DTGVSQNPRHKITKRGQNVTFRCDPISEHNRLYWYRQTLGQGPEFLTYFQNEAQLEKSRLLSDRFSAERPKGSFSTLEIQRTEQGDSAMYLCASSLPETGRVYEQYFGPGTRLTVT.